The next 24 T cell receptor beta chains were all read from a single sample in a study of blood T cell repertoires in COVID-19. Sequencing was performed with immunoSEQ multiplex PCR; in TCRdb, only in-frame clones are kept and a portion is missing. In the table there are around 260,000 clones, 70% to 90% of which are singletons. Input material: peripheral blood. The receptors come from a man aged 55 to 69 who had recovered from COVID-19.

V and J are TRBV7-8 and TRBJ1-2, with 8 bases that match TRBD1. With 4 bases clipped from V and 7 bases from J, the junction kept 11 bases outside the gene matches. CDR1 is SGHVS, CDR2 FQNEAQ, per germline. There are 15 residues in the CDR3. The CDR3 here is CASSSVTGVLSGYTF. CDR3 nucleotide sequence: TGTGCCAGCAGCTCCGTGACAGGGGTTCTAAGTGGCTACACCTTC.

The rearrangement uses TRBV19 and TRBJ2-5; 8 bases line up with TRBD2. Germline V gives CDR1 LNHDA, CDR2 SQIVND (reference sequence). J was trimmed by 9 bases and V by 8 bases; bases with no gene match: 11. The CDR3 is made up of 13 amino acids. The CDR3 nucleotides read TGTGCCAGTGGGGCGGGGGGCTTCTCCGCCCAGTACTTC. It is translated as CASGAGGFSAQYF.

This chain links TRBV28 with TRBJ1-5, with TRBD1 matching 7 bases. The CDR3 runs 13 residues. Germline V gene data show CDR1 as MDHEN and CDR2 as SYDVKM. After removal of 2 bases from V and 9 bases from J, the junction contained 4 bases not matched to a gene. DNA for the CDR3: TGTGCCAGCAGTTTAAGGGGGCTGCGGCCCCAGCATTTT. Translated: CASSLRGLRPQHF. Using reference TRBV28 and TRBJ1-5 for the parts outside the CDR3, the full variable domain is DVKVTQSSRYLVKRTGEKVFLECVQDMDHENMFWYRQDPGLGLRLIYFSYDVKMKEKGDIPEGYSVSREKKERFSLILESASTNQTSMYLCASSLRGLRPQHFGDGTRLSIL.

J is TRBJ2-5 and V is TRBV12-3 or TRBV12-4; no clear D. V lost 1 base and J lost 5, with 8 bases in between. CDR3 size: 13 residues. The CDR3 loop reads CASSLGAGETQYF. CDR3 coding DNA: TGTGCCAGCAGTTTAGGGGCAGGCGAGACCCAGTACTTC.

The CDR3 spells CASSLFQGFGEKLFF. The CDR3 nucleotides read TGTGCCAGCAGCTTGTTTCAGGGTTTCGGTGAAAAACTGTTTTTT. V gene TRBV13 combines with J gene TRBJ1-4; tentatively, D is TRBD1 (5 bases). The CDR3 covers 15 residues. V was clipped by 3 bases and J by 7 bases, with 15 bases between them. Germline V CDR1 and CDR2: PRHDT, FYEKMQ (reference sequence).

The gene calls are TRBV9 and TRBJ2-6, with D possibly being TRBD2 (7 bases). The CDR3 loop spans 16 amino acids. CDR1 is SGDLS and CDR2 is YYNGEE in the germline V gene. Trimming removed 4 bases from V and 4 bases from J, with 15 bases in between. CDR3 residues: CASSSHGGAGANVLTF. The CDR3 DNA sequence: TGTGCCAGCAGCTCCCATGGGGGGGCCGGGGCCAACGTCCTGACTTTC. The full variable domain, in which reference TRBV9 and TRBJ2-6 provide the parts outside the CDR3, is DSGVTQTPKHLITATGQRVTLRCSPRSGDLSVYWYQQSLDQGLQFLIQYYNGEERAKGNILERFSAQQFPDLHSELNLSSLELGDSALYFCASSSHGGAGANVLTFGAGSRLTVL.

The CDR3, as DNA: TGCGCCAGCAGCCCGGGACAGGGTACTGAAGCTTTCTTT. Translating gives CASSPGQGTEAFF. The chain employs TRBV5-1 and TRBJ1-1; TRBD1 matches 9 bases. CDR1 is SGHRS and CDR2 is YFSETQ in the germline V gene. V lost 4 bases, J lost 5 bases, and 3 bases stayed unmatched. This CDR3 is 13 amino acids long.

DNA for the CDR3: TGTGCCAGCAGCCGGGACAGGAACTCTGGGGCCAACGTCCTGACTTTC. Amino acids: CASSRDRNSGANVLTF. The J gene is TRBJ2-6, the V gene TRBV7-9; 8 nucleotides agree with TRBD1. With V trimmed by 5 bases and J by 0 bases, 3 bases remained unmatched. Germline assignment: CDR1 SEHNR and CDR2 FQNEAQ (reference sequence). There are 16 residues in the CDR3. The whole variable domain, remainder taken from reference TRBV7-9 and TRBJ2-6, is DTGVSQNPRHKITKRGQNVTFRCDPISEHNRLYWYRQTLGQGPEFLTYFQNEAQLEKSRLLSDRFSAERPKGSFSTLEIQRTEQGDSAMYLCASSRDRNSGANVLTFGAGSRLTVL.

This clone has only one observation. The J gene is TRBJ1-5, the V gene TRBV5-1; D unclear. Deletions cut 4 bases from V and 5 bases from J, with 10 bases between. Germline V CDR1 and CDR2: SGHRS, YFSETQ. This CDR3 spans 13 amino acids. CDR3 bases: TGCGCCAGCAGCCTCTCAACAGATCAGCCCCAGCATTTT. Protein: CASSLSTDQPQHF.

The CDR3 spells CASRVGTDEQFF. The CDR3 DNA is TGTGCCAGCAGGGTAGGGACAGATGAGCAGTTCTTC. The chain carries TRBV5-4 and TRBJ2-1, with 7 nucleotides matching TRBD1. Germline CDR1 is SGHNT and CDR2 is YYREEE (reference sequence). The CDR3 has 12 amino acids. Germline trimming cut 5 bases from V and 8 bases from J; bases unmatched to any gene: 4.

This rearrangement joins TRBV12-3 or TRBV12-4 to TRBJ2-3; D unresolved. V lost 5 bases to trimming and J lost 0 bases, with 6 bases between them. This CDR3 region has 13 residues. CDR3 loop: CASSKQSTDTQYF. The CDR3 DNA follows: TGTGCCAGCAGTAAACAGAGCACAGATACGCAGTATTTT.

V and J are TRBV27 and TRBJ2-7, with D uncertain. Germline assignment: CDR1 MNHEY and CDR2 SMNVEV (reference sequence). The V end was cut by 0 bases, the J end by 0 bases, with 9 bases between. CDR3 length: 15 amino acids. CDR3 bases: TGTGCCAGCAGTTTATCGATACGGAGCTCCTACGAGCAGTACTTC. Residues: CASSLSIRSSYEQYF.

This clone has just a few counts. This rearrangement joins TRBV11-2 to TRBJ2-2, with TRBD2 as a possible D gene (6 bases). This CDR3 has 16 amino acids. Germline V gene data show CDR1 as SGHAT and CDR2 as FQNNGV. V was clipped by 5 bases and J by 5 bases, with 18 bases between them. The CDR3 region has the DNA TGTGCCAGCAGCGCGAGAAGGAGGGCCTCTACCGGGGAGCTGTTTTTT. It specifies CASSARRRASTGELFF.

The count of this clone is one. CDR3 in DNA: TGTGCCAGCAACCCCTGGGGGGGACTGGTGAGGGAGCAGTACTTC. Protein product: CASNPWGGLVREQYF. V gene TRBV27 combines with J gene TRBJ2-7; 7 nucleotides match TRBD2. Trimming took 7 bases from V and 7 from J; bases not matched to a gene: 16. Germline CDR1 is MNHEY and CDR2 is SMNVEV (reference sequence). The CDR3 extends over 15 amino acids.

The gene calls are TRBV24-1 and TRBJ2-2, with 7 bases that match TRBD1. This CDR3 is 16 amino acids long. Germline-derived CDR1 and CDR2 are KGHDR and SFDVKD. V gave up 4 bases and J gave up 4 bases; unmatched junction bases: 8. CDR3 sequence: CATSDPTGAATGELFF. The DNA of the CDR3 is TGTGCCACCAGTGACCCTACAGGGGCGGCCACCGGGGAGCTGTTTTTT.

This clone was detected a few times. The gene calls are TRBV20-1 and TRBJ2-5, with D maybe TRBD2 (6 bases). This CDR3 has 14 amino acids. Trimming pared 3 bases from V and 1 base from J, leaving 12 bases between. Per germline, CDR1 DFQATT and CDR2 SNEGSKA (reference sequence). The CDR3 DNA reads TGCAGTGCTAGTTGGCGGCGGGGCCAAGAGACCCAGTACTTC. It specifies CSASWRRGQETQYF.

J is TRBJ2-5 and V is TRBV3-1 (or the pseudogene TRBV3-2), with 10 positions matching TRBD2. Germline V gene data show CDR1 as LGHDT and CDR2 as YNNKEL (reference sequence). The CDR3 contains 15 residues. V lost 2 bases and J lost 5; bases outside the gene matches: 5. Here the CDR3 DNA reads TGTGCCAGCAGCCAACCTAGCGGGGGAGGGGAGACCCAGTACTTC. It yields the protein CASSQPSGGGETQYF.

This clone was recorded only once. V gene TRBV12-5 combines with J gene TRBJ2-2, with a weak D call TRBD2 (6 bases). The ends were cut back, 2 bases at V and 5 bases at J, with 9 bases in the middle. Germline CDR1 LGHNT, CDR2 FRNRAP. The CDR3 is 14 residues long. This chain's CDR3 is CASGLSGTTGELFF. The CDR3 nucleotides read TGTGCTAGTGGTTTGTCAGGGACTACCGGGGAGCTGTTTTTT.

The V and J genes are TRBV6-1 and TRBJ2-5; D unclear. V was shortened by 2 bases and J by 5 bases, with 9 bases between the two germline ends. The CDR3 totals 13 residues. Germline assignment: CDR1 MNHNS and CDR2 SASEGT. The CDR3 nucleotides are TGTGCCAGCAGTGAAACGATGCGGGAGACCCAGTACTTC. Translated: CASSETMRETQYF.

This chain uses TRBV19 with TRBJ2-1, with TRBD1 matching 7 bases. Germline CDR1 and CDR2: LNHDA and SQIVND (reference sequence). CDR3 length equals 17 residues. Unmatched junction bases numbered 15, after V lost 3 bases and J lost 7 bases. The CDR3 sequence: CASSMFVGTDQRNEQFF. The CDR3 region has the DNA TGTGCCAGTAGTATGTTTGTGGGGACAGACCAACGTAATGAGCAGTTCTTC. The full variable domain, its missing parts supplied by reference TRBV19 and TRBJ2-1, is DGGITQSPKYLFRKEGQNVTLSCEQNLNHDAMYWYRQDPGQGLRLIYYSQIVNDFQKGDIAEGYSVSREKKESFPLTVTSAQKNPTAFYLCASSMFVGTDQRNEQFFGPGTRLTVL.

This rearrangement joins TRBV27 to TRBJ2-7; D not resolved. Germline loops: CDR1 MNHEY, CDR2 SMNVEV (reference sequence). CDR3 length: 13 residues. V was pared by 5 bases and J by 6 bases, with 14 bases between. CDR3 loop: CASSGSRLGEQYF. The CDR3 coding sequence is TGTGCCAGCAGTGGTTCTAGGCTCGGCGAGCAGTACTTC.

This rearrangement joins TRBV6-2 or TRBV6-3 to TRBJ2-4; no definite D call. Germline CDR1 MNHEY, CDR2 SVGEGT. The V and J ends lost 0 bases and 0 bases respectively, with 6 bases between them. The CDR3 contains 15 residues. Here the CDR3 DNA reads TGTGCCAGCAGTTACTCGGCAGGAGCCAAAAACATTCAGTACTTC. This encodes CASSYSAGAKNIQYF.

The rearrangement joins TRBV21-1 to TRBJ1-2; the table's D call, TRBD1, was not checked against the DNA. TRBV21-1 is a pseudogene locus. The CDR3 covers 15 residues. CDR3: CASSTPPDREYGYTF. The CDR3 bases are TGTGCCAGCAGCACACCCCCGGACAGGGAGTATGGCTACACCTTC.

The chain links TRBV6-2 or TRBV6-3 to TRBJ1-5; 8 bases agree with TRBD1. From germline, CDR1 is MNHEY and CDR2 SVGEGT. The CDR3 spans 15 residues. The V segment lost 4 bases and the J segment 4 bases; nucleotides outside the gene matches: 6. The CDR3 spells CASSSRGHRNQPQHF. CDR3 nucleotide sequence: TGTGCCAGCAGTTCCAGGGGGCATAGGAATCAGCCCCAGCATTTT.